A single sample is the source of the 19 T cell receptor beta chains below, sequenced in a study of T cell changes during pregnancy in multiple sclerosis (dated by TCRdb to between 2018 and 2021). Libraries were made using the immunoSEQ multiplex PCR assay. TCRdb took over this immuneACCESS table, retaining in-frame rearrangements with V and J assigned. Such tables are incomplete; in checked studies, under half of the missing clones stem from an unresolved V gene, and the remainder is unexplained. Counted in this sample were around 63,000 clones; about nine tenths of them appeared once. The ten biggest clones cover 1% to 1.5% of the sample. The sequencing used peripheral blood, collected after pregnancy. Every receptor here comes from a female donor in good health, enrolled as a control in a pregnancy study.

The chain links TRBV7-9 to TRBJ1-6; 10 nucleotides match TRBD1. Germline CDR1 SEHNR, CDR2 FQNEAQ (reference sequence). Trimming removed 5 bases from V and 8 bases from J; junction bases left unmatched: 6. CDR3 length equals 15 residues. CDR3 loop: CASSKTGGFDSPLHF. CDR3 DNA: TGTGCCAGCAGCAAGACAGGGGGCTTTGATTCACCCCTCCACTTT.

The CDR3 bases are TGTGCCAGCAGCCCGGACCCAGGGTTTTCCTACGAGCAGTACTTC. Protein: CASSPDPGFSYEQYF. The V call is TRBV7-2, the J call TRBJ2-7, with D perhaps matching TRBD1 (5 bases). Deletions cut 5 bases from V and 1 base from J, with 15 bases between. The germline V gene encodes CDR1 SGHTA and CDR2 FQGNSA. The CDR3 covers 15 residues.

The V gene is TRBV7-9, the J gene TRBJ1-2; D remains ambiguous. Germline V lookup: CDR1 SEHNR, CDR2 FQNEAQ (reference sequence). CDR3 size: 12 residues. V lost 5 bases and J 2 bases, leaving 6 bases between the germline ends. The DNA for the CDR3 is TGTGCCAGCAGCGCAACAAACTATGGCTACACCTTC. This sequence encodes CASSATNYGYTF.

J is TRBJ1-1 and V is TRBV6-5, with TRBD1 matching over 8 bases. V trimming: 10 bases; J trimming: 4 bases; junction bases outside the gene matches: 8. This CDR3 contains 13 residues. Germline V CDR1 and CDR2: MNHEY, SVGAGI. Here the CDR3 reads CATSLTGGTEAFF. DNA of the CDR3: TGTGCCACTTCGTTAACAGGGGGCACTGAAGCTTTCTTT.

The genes are TRBV9 and TRBJ2-3, with 9 bases identical to TRBD1. V trimming: 2 bases; J trimming: 4 bases; junction bases outside the gene matches: 2. CDR3 size: 14 residues. Germline V gene lookup returns CDR1 SGDLS and CDR2 YYNGEE. The CDR3 nucleotides read TGTGCCAGCAGCGTCGGGACAGGGTCAGATACGCAGTATTTT. The encoded protein is CASSVGTGSDTQYF.

The chain is built from TRBV7-2 and TRBJ1-2; D possibly corresponds to TRBD1 (6 bases). Deletions cut 5 bases from V and 8 bases from J, with 18 bases between. Germline assignment: CDR1 SGHTA and CDR2 FQGNSA. CDR3 size: 14 residues. CDR3 region: CASSKEAQGVGYTF. The DNA for the CDR3 is TGTGCCAGCAGCAAGGAAGCACAGGGAGTGGGCTACACCTTC.

The V call is TRBV5-1, the J call TRBJ1-2; D unresolved. The CDR3 has 15 amino acids. Between the trimmed V and J ends, which lost 3 bases and 3 bases, there was a span of 15 bases. Germline V gene lookup returns CDR1 SGHRS and CDR2 YFSETQ. CDR3 DNA sequence: TGCGCCAGCAGCTCGCCCGATCGGGGTTACTATGGCTACACCTTC. Amino acids: CASSSPDRGYYGYTF.

J is TRBJ1-1 and V is TRBV19; D may be TRBD1 (6 bases). CDR3 length: 14 residues. The V gene lost 5 bases and the J gene lost 4 bases, with 14 bases spanning the gap. Germline CDR1 LNHDA, CDR2 SQIVND (reference sequence). CDR3 sequence: CASSSGGATTEAFF. In DNA, the CDR3 is TGTGCCAGTAGTTCCGGGGGGGCGACCACTGAAGCTTTCTTT.

V gene TRBV19 combines with J gene TRBJ2-3; D gene unclear. V lost 7 bases and J 0 bases, leaving 5 bases between the germline ends. The CDR3 covers 12 residues. Per the germline V gene, CDR1 is LNHDA and CDR2 is SQIVND (reference sequence). The DNA of the CDR3 is TGTGCCAGTAAACAGAGCACAGATACGCAGTATTTT. Amino acids: CASKQSTDTQYF.

The chain carries TRBV4-1 and TRBJ1-5; 12 bases are a match to TRBD1. The CDR3 covers 15 residues. The V gene's germline CDR1 is MGHRA and CDR2 YSYEKL. Unmatched junction bases numbered 1, after V lost 3 bases and J lost 4 bases. The CDR3 DNA is TGCGCCAGCAGCCAGGGACAGGGGGCGAATCAGCCCCAGCATTTT. It yields the protein CASSQGQGANQPQHF.

This clone has a single count. This sequence joins TRBV19 and TRBJ2-1, with 8 bases that match TRBD1. V was clipped by 6 bases and J by 5 bases; unmatched bases: 9. Per germline, CDR1 LNHDA and CDR2 SQIVND (reference sequence). The CDR3 is 15 amino acids. The DNA for the CDR3 is TGTGCCAGTAGCCCGGACAGGGAATTCGACAATGAGCAGTTCTTC. It encodes CASSPDREFDNEQFF.

The V call is TRBV7-2, the J call TRBJ1-1; 7 nucleotides align to TRBD1. Trimming at V came to 1 base and at J to 4 bases, leaving 6 bases not matched to a gene. This CDR3 region has 15 residues. Germline V CDR1 and CDR2: SGHTA, FQGNSA. The CDR3 nucleotides read TGTGCCAGCAGCTTAGGGGCAGGGGGAGGCACTGAAGCTTTCTTT. Its translation: CASSLGAGGGTEAFF.

The chain is built from TRBV7-2 and TRBJ2-1, with TRBD2 matching 11 bases. CDR1 SGHTA and CDR2 FQGNSA come from the germline V gene. CDR3 length: 15 residues. V was clipped by 7 bases and J by 9 bases; unmatched bases: 11. CDR3: CASTISGGAGGEQFF. CDR3 DNA sequence: TGTGCCAGCACCATTAGCGGGGGGGCCGGTGGTGAGCAGTTCTTC. Based on the CDR3 plus reference TRBV7-2 and TRBJ2-1, the full variable domain is GAGVSQSPSNKVTEKGKDVELRCDPISGHTALYWYRQSLGQGLEFLIYFQGNSAPDKSGLPSDRFSAERTGGSVSTLTIQRTQQEDSAVYLCASTISGGAGGEQFFGPGTRLTVL.

A word on this clone: In the same sample, other DNA sequences code for this CDR3. Written as DNA, the CDR3 is TGTGCCAGCAGCTTAGGGCTAGCGGGAGAGACCCAGTACTTC. This gives the protein CASSLGLAGETQYF. This chain uses TRBV7-3 with TRBJ2-5; 8 bases map to TRBD2. Per germline, CDR1 SGHTA and CDR2 FQGTGA. J gave up 4 bases and V 2 bases, and 3 bases lay outside the gene matches. This CDR3 region has 14 residues.

CDR3 coding DNA: TGTGCCAGCAGCCCCATACAGTTAACAGGGGTGAATGAGCAGTTCTTC. Its translation is CASSPIQLTGVNEQFF. The V and J genes are TRBV7-9 and TRBJ2-1; 7 nucleotides agree with TRBD1. The length of the CDR3 is 16 residues. The V gene's germline CDR1 is SEHNR and CDR2 FQNEAQ (reference sequence). The trim removed 5 bases at V and 7 bases at J, leaving 14 bases unmatched.

This chain links TRBV2 with TRBJ2-2; perhaps TRBD1 as D (5 bases). The CDR3 length is 14 residues. Trimming shortened V by 10 bases and J by 5 bases, and 17 bases separated the two germline ends. Germline V CDR1 and CDR2: SNHLY, FYNNEI. DNA of the CDR3: TGTGCCACTAATCTGGGCAGGGTGACCGGGGAGCTGTTTTTT. Protein sequence: CATNLGRVTGELFF.

This clone appeared once. V and J are TRBV4-2 and TRBJ1-2, with D perhaps matching TRBD1 (5 bases). The V end was cut by 0 bases, the J end by 7 bases, with 9 bases between. Germline loops: CDR1 LGHNA, CDR2 YNFKEQ. The CDR3 contains 13 residues. The CDR3 bases are TGTGCCAGCAGCCAAGACAAGGGGCGTGGCTACACCTTC. This codes for CASSQDKGRGYTF.

The chain combines TRBV19 with TRBJ1-5, with D possibly being TRBD1 (5 bases). CDR3 size: 14 residues. Trimming shortened V by 0 bases and J by 4 bases, and 7 bases separated the two germline ends. Germline assignment: CDR1 LNHDA and CDR2 SQIVND (reference sequence). The CDR3 coding sequence is TGTGCCAGTAGTATAGAGGGGGGTAATCAGCCCCAGCATTTT. This gives the protein CASSIEGGNQPQHF. Full variable domain (rest looked up from reference TRBV19 and TRBJ1-5): DGGITQSPKYLFRKEGQNVTLSCEQNLNHDAMYWYRQDPGQGLRLIYYSQIVNDFQKGDIAEGYSVSREKKESFPLTVTSAQKNPTAFYLCASSIEGGNQPQHFGDGTRLSIL.

The chain joins TRBV19 to TRBJ2-7; possible D gene TRBD2, 5 bases. There are 14 residues in the CDR3. V gave up 3 bases and J gave up 3 bases, with 12 bases separating them. Germline CDR1 reads LNHDA; CDR2 reads SQIVND (reference sequence). The CDR3 protein is CASSIGRGGYEQYF. CDR3 nucleotides: TGTGCCAGTAGTATTGGTCGGGGTGGCTACGAGCAGTACTTC.